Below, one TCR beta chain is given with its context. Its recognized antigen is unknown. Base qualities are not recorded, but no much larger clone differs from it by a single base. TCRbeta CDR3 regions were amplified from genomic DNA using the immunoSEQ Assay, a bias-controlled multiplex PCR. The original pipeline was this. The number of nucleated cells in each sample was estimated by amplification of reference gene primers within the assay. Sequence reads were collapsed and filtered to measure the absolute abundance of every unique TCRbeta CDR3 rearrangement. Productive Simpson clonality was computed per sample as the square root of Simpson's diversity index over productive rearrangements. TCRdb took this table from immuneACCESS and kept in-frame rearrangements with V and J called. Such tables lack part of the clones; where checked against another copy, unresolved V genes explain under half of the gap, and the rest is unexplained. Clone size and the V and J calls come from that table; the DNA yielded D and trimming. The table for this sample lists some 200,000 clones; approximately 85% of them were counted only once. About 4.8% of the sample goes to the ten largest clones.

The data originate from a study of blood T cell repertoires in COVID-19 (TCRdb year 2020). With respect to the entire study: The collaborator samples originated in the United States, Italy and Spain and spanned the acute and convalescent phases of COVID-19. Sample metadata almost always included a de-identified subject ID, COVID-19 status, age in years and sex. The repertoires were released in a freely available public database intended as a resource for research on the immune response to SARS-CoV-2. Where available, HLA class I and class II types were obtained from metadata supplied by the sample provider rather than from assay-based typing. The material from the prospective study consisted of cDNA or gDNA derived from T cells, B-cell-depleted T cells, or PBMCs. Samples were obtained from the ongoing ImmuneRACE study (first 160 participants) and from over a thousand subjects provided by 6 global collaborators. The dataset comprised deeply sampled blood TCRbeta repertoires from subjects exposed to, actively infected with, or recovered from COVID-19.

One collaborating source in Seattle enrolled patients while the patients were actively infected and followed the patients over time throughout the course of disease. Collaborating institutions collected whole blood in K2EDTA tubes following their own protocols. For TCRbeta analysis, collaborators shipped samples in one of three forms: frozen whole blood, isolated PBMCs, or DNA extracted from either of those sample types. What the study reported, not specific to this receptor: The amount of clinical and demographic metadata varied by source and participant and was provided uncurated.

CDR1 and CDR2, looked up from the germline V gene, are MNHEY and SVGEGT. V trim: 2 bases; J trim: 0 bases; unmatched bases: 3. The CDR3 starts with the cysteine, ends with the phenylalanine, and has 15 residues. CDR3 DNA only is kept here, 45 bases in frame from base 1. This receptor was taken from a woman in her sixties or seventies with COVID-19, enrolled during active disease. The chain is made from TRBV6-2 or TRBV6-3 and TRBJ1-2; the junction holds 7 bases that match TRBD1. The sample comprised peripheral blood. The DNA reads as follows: TGTGCCAGCAGTTACAGGGACAGAACTAACTATGGCTACACCTTC. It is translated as CASSYRDRTNYGYTF.